The 19 T cell receptor beta chains given below trace back to one sample, sequenced in a study of graft-versus-host responses after intestinal transplantation (dated by TCRdb to the early 2020s). The library was produced with the immunoSEQ multiplex PCR assay. The source is immuneACCESS, and TCRdb retained only in-frame sequences with V and J called. Part of the clones is not carried over; for the studies checked, unresolved V genes explain less than half of this, and the remainder is unexplained. Here the sample has tens of thousands of clones; around nine tenths occur a single time. Together, the top ten hold approximately 0.48% of the sample. The time point label on this specimen signifies: cells obtained before transplantation from donor or recipient. These receptors' targets are unknown. This specimen was unstimulated CD8+ T cells sorted from spleen or lymph node cells, taken before intestinal transplant. These receptors were collected from a human donor who received an intestinal transplant.

This clone was seen once. The chain has TRBV5-5 and TRBJ2-3, with 12 nucleotides matching TRBD2. V was clipped by 2 bases and J by 4 bases; unmatched bases: 11. CDR1 is SGHKS and CDR2 is YYEKEE in the germline V gene (reference sequence). This CDR3 spans 18 amino acids. CDR3 nucleotide sequence: TGTGCCAGCAGCTTTTTTCGCCGGACTAGCGGGATTCCAGATACGCAGTATTTT. The encoded protein is CASSFFRRTSGIPDTQYF.

The chain combines TRBV7-2 with TRBJ2-2; 11 nucleotides align to TRBD2. The germline CDR1 and CDR2 sequences are SGHTA and FQGNSA. Trimming removed 1 base from V and 1 base from J; junction bases left unmatched: 2. The CDR3 has 17 residues. CDR3 coding DNA: TGTGCCAGCAGCTTAGGACTAGCGGGGTTGAACACCGGGGAGCTGTTTTTT. Translating it yields CASSLGLAGLNTGELFF.

V and J are TRBV5-6 and TRBJ2-2, with D hard to call. The V end was cut by 1 base, the J end by 2 bases, with 6 bases between. This CDR3 is built from 14 residues. Germline loops: CDR1 SGHDT, CDR2 YYEEEE. The CDR3 sequence is CASSLPQNTGELFF. DNA of the CDR3: TGTGCCAGCAGCTTGCCCCAAAACACCGGGGAGCTGTTTTTT.

This rearrangement joins TRBV5-5 to TRBJ2-3; 9 bases agree with TRBD1. Germline V lookup: CDR1 SGHKS, CDR2 YYEKEE (reference sequence). This CDR3 has 17 amino acids. The junction had 7 bases not matched to a gene; V was cut back by 0 bases and J by 2 bases. The chain's CDR3 is CASSLVFGDRATDTQYF. In DNA form, the CDR3 reads TGTGCCAGCAGCTTGGTTTTTGGGGACAGGGCCACAGATACGCAGTATTTT.

The rearrangement uses TRBV7-9 and TRBJ1-2, with D tentatively TRBD1 (5 bases). Trimming left V 1 base short and J 1 base short, with 10 bases between. CDR1 is SEHNR, CDR2 FQNEAQ, per germline (reference sequence). This CDR3 is built from 15 residues. The CDR3 here is CASSLVPGRNYGYTF. CDR3 sequence (DNA): TGTGCCAGCAGCTTAGTCCCAGGGCGTAACTATGGCTACACCTTC.

This clone has a single count. CDR3 amino acids: CASSYVAGPYNEQFF. The CDR3 coding sequence is TGTGCCAGCAGTTACGTGGCGGGACCCTACAATGAGCAGTTCTTC. This chain uses TRBV6-5 with TRBJ2-1, with D tentatively TRBD2 (6 bases). The CDR3 consists of 15 residues. CDR1 and CDR2 from the germline V gene are MNHEY and SVGAGI. The ends were cut back, 2 bases at V and 2 bases at J, with 10 bases in the middle.

V is TRBV30 and J is TRBJ2-3, with 8 nucleotides matching TRBD2. V gave up 5 bases and J gave up 5 bases; unmatched junction bases: 6. Germline assignment: CDR1 GTSNPN and CDR2 SVGIG (reference sequence). There are 13 residues in the CDR3. CDR3 residues: CAWGSGVRDTQYF. As DNA, the CDR3 is TGTGCCTGGGGTAGCGGGGTCAGAGATACGCAGTATTTT.

V gene TRBV11-2 combines with J gene TRBJ1-1; D gene ambiguous. CDR1 and CDR2 (germline): SGHAT, FQNNGV. The CDR3 extends over 12 amino acids. Deletions cut 3 bases from V and 11 bases from J, with 13 bases between. CDR3 sequence reads: CASSFTPTYAFF. For the CDR3, the DNA is TGTGCCAGCAGCTTTACGCCGACTTACGCTTTCTTT.

The chain combines TRBV18 with TRBJ1-1; possibly TRBD1 for D (6 bases). V lost 3 bases and J lost 2, with 16 bases in between. This CDR3 contains 16 residues. Germline V gene data show CDR1 as KGHSH and CDR2 as LQKENI. The CDR3 sequence is CASSPEDGGANTEAFF. The DNA for the CDR3 is TGTGCCAGCTCACCCGAAGATGGGGGGGCAAACACTGAAGCTTTCTTT.

This chain joins TRBV5-1 and TRBJ2-1; TRBD2 agrees at 9 bases. There are 15 residues in the CDR3. The germline CDR1 and CDR2 sequences are SGHRS and YFSETQ. The ends lost 5 bases at V and 4 bases at J; junction bases unmatched: 7. CDR3 in amino acids: CASREAGGPYNEQFF. In nucleotides, the CDR3 is TGCGCCAGCAGAGAAGCGGGGGGCCCTTACAATGAGCAGTTCTTC.

The rearrangement links TRBV4-3 to TRBJ2-7; TRBD1 aligns across 12 bases. Trimming cost V 4 bases and J 2 bases; bases outside gene matches: 3. The V gene's germline CDR1 is LGHNA and CDR2 YSLEER. CDR3 length equals 15 residues. CDR3 amino acids: CASSRGDRGPYEQYF. The CDR3, as DNA: TGCGCCAGCAGCCGAGGGGACAGGGGGCCCTACGAGCAGTACTTC.

The chain is built from TRBV5-4 and TRBJ1-3; perhaps TRBD1 as D (5 bases). V lost 1 base, J lost 0 bases, and 8 bases lay in between. Looked up from germline, CDR1 is SGHNT and CDR2 is YYREEE (reference sequence). The CDR3 length is 15 residues. The CDR3 sequence: CASSLMGGSGNTIYF. The CDR3 DNA reads TGTGCCAGCAGCTTGATGGGGGGCTCTGGAAACACCATATATTTT.

Points on this clone: This CDR3 is also generated by other DNA sequences in the sample. V gene TRBV7-9 combines with J gene TRBJ2-7, with D perhaps matching TRBD1 (6 bases). Trimming stripped 3 bases from V and 7 bases from J, with 16 bases between. CDR3 length equals 14 residues. From germline, CDR1 is SEHNR and CDR2 FQNEAQ (reference sequence). The CDR3 sequence: CASSFDRYWDEQYF. CDR3 in DNA: TGTGCCAGCAGCTTCGACAGGTACTGGGATGAGCAGTACTTC.

The CDR3 DNA is TGTGCCAGTAGTATGGGACTTGGGTACGAGCAGTACTTC. Its translation is CASSMGLGYEQYF. The chain links TRBV19 to TRBJ2-7, with TRBD2 as a possible D gene (6 bases). Trimming removed 3 bases at V and 4 bases at J, with 10 bases between. Germline V gives CDR1 LNHDA, CDR2 SQIVND (reference sequence). This CDR3 is 13 amino acids long.

V usage is TRBV6-1 and J usage is TRBJ1-1; the D is unclear. The CDR3 is 13 residues long. CDR1 MNHNS and CDR2 SASEGT come from the germline V gene. Deletions cut 5 bases from V and 9 bases from J, with 16 bases between. The CDR3 region has the DNA TGTGCCAGCAGTCCCGCGGGTCCAACTCAAGCTTTCTTT. Translation gives CASSPAGPTQAFF.

The chain employs TRBV5-1 and TRBJ2-7; D is unclear. V gave up 2 bases and J gave up 0 bases, with 6 bases separating them. This CDR3 is built from 13 residues. Germline-derived CDR1 and CDR2 are SGHRS and YFSETQ. In nucleotides, the CDR3 is TGCGCCAGCAGCTTAATCAACTCCTACGAGCAGTACTTC. Protein product: CASSLINSYEQYF.

V and J are TRBV19 and TRBJ2-1; D uncertain. CDR3 size: 13 residues. CDR1 LNHDA and CDR2 SQIVND come from the germline V gene (reference sequence). V lost 8 bases, J lost 3 bases, and 11 bases lay in between. The CDR3 loop is CASRNGYYNEQFF. The CDR3 nucleotides are TGTGCCAGTCGGAACGGGTACTACAATGAGCAGTTCTTC. The full variable domain, its missing parts supplied by reference TRBV19 and TRBJ2-1, is DGGITQSPKYLFRKEGQNVTLSCEQNLNHDAMYWYRQDPGQGLRLIYYSQIVNDFQKGDIAEGYSVSREKKESFPLTVTSAQKNPTAFYLCASRNGYYNEQFFGPGTRLTVL.

The DNA of the CDR3 is TGCGCCAGCAGCCAAGGAAGTACAGGGTTTGGCACTGAAGCTTTCTTT. Translation: CASSQGSTGFGTEAFF. The V and J genes are TRBV4-1 and TRBJ1-1; D may be TRBD1 (6 bases). V was pared by 1 base and J by 4 bases, with 16 bases between. The germline CDR1 and CDR2 sequences are MGHRA and YSYEKL. The CDR3 runs to 16 residues.

CDR3 sequence: CASSDERVPYNEQFF. The CDR3 bases are TGCGCCAGCAGTGATGAACGGGTCCCCTACAATGAGCAGTTCTTC. This rearrangement joins TRBV10-1 to TRBJ2-1; unclear D gene. The CDR3 is 15 residues long. Trimming took off 3 bases at V and 2 bases at J, with 11 bases between the two ends. Germline CDR1 and CDR2: WNHNN and SYGVQD (reference sequence).